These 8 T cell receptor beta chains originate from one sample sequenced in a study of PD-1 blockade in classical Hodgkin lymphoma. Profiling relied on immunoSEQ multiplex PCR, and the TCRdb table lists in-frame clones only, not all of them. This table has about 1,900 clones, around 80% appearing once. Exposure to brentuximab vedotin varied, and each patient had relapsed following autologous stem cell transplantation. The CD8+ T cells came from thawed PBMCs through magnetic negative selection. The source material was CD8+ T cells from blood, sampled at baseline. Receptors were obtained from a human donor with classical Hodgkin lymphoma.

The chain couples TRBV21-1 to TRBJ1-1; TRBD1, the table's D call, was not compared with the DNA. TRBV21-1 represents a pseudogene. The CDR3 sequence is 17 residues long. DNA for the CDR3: TGTGCCAGCAGCAACACTGACAGGGCTTCTCCACACACTGAAGCTTTCTTT. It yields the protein CASSNTDRASPHTEAFF.

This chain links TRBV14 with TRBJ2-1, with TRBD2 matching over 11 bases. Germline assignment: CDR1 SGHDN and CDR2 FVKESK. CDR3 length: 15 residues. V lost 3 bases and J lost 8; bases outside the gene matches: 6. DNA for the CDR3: TGTGCCAGCAGCCATCTTTCACTAGCGGGGGATGAGCAGTTCTTC. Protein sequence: CASSHLSLAGDEQFF.

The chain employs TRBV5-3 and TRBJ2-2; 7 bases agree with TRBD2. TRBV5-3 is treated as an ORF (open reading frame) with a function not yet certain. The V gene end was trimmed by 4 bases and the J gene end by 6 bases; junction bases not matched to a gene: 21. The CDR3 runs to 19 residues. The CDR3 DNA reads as TGTGCCAGAAGCCTGAATGCATCCCGGGACTATAAATCCCCCGGGGAGCTGTTTTTT. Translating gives CARSLNASRDYKSPGELFF.

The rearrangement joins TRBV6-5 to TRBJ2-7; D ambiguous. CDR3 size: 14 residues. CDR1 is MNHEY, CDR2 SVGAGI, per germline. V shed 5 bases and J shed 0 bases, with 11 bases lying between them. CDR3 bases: TGTGCCAGCAGTCCTTCGGGCTTCTCCTACGAGCAGTACTTC. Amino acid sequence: CASSPSGFSYEQYF.

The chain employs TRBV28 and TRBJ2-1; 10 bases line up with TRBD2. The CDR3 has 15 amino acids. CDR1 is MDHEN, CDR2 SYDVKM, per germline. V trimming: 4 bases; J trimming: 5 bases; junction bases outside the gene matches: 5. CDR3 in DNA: TGTGCCAGCAGTTCCGAAGGACTAGCGGACAATGAGCAGTTCTTC. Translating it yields CASSSEGLADNEQFF.

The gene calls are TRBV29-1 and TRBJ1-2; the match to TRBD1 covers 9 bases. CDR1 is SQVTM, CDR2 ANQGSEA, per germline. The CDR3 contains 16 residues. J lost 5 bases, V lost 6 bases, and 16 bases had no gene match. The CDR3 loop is CSVKGGQGGSGYGYTF. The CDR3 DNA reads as TGCAGCGTGAAGGGGGGACAGGGAGGTAGCGGGTATGGCTACACCTTC. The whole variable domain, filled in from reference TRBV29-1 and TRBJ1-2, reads SAVISQKPSRDICQRGTSLTIQCQVDSQVTMMFWYRQQPGQSLTLIATANQGSEATYESGFVIDKFPISRPNLTFSTLTVSNMSPEDSSIYLCSVKGGQGGSGYGYTFGSGTRLTVV.

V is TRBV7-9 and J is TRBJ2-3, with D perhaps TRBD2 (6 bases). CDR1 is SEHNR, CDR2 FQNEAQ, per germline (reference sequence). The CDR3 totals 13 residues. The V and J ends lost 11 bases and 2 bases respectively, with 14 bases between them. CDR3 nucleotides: TGTGCCTTCACTAGCTCCTTCACAGATACGCAGTATTTT. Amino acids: CAFTSSFTDTQYF.

The CDR3 loop reads CASSGDSGGLEQYF. DNA for the CDR3: TGTGCCAGCAGTGGAGATAGCGGGGGGCTCGAGCAGTACTTC. The chain carries TRBV2 and TRBJ2-7; TRBD2 agrees at 10 bases. After removal of 4 bases from V and 6 bases from J, the junction contained 6 bases not matched to a gene. Per the germline V gene, CDR1 is SNHLY and CDR2 is FYNNEI. The CDR3 contains 14 residues.